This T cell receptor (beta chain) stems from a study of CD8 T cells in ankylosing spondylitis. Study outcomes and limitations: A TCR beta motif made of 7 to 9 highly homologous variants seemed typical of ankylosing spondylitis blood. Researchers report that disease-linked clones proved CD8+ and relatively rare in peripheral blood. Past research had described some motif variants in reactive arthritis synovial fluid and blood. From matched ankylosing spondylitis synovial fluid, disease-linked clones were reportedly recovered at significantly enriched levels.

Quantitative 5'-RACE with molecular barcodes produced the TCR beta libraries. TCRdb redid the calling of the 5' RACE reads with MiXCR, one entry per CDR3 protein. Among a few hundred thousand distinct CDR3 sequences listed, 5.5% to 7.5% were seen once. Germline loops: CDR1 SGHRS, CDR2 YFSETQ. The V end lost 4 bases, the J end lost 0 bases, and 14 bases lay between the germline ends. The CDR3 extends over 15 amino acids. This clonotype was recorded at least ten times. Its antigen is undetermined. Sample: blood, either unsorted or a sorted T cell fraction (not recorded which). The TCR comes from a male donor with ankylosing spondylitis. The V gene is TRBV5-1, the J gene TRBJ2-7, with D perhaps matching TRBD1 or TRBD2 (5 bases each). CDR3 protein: CASSLSGPNSYEQYF. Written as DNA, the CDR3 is TGCGCCAGCAGCCTCTCGGGACCGAACTCCTACGAGCAGTACTTC.